The 18 T cell receptor beta chains below all came from one sample that was sequenced in a study of human T cells and chemical hapten exposure. MiXCR was run by TCRdb on the RACE reads, yielding one entry per CDR3 protein. The sample holds 280,000 or so distinct CDR3 sequences; about 7.7% are singletons and the top ten take 1.2%. As for time point: pre-sensitization, week 0. Specified treatment: therapeutic diphenylcyclopropenone sensitization with weekly scalp DPC. The sample consisted of whole blood, taken in connection with sensitization to the hapten diphenylcyclopropenone (DPC). The source is a man younger than 35 with alopecia areata. Some clones in this sample may be carry-over from other donors' samples.

The V call is TRBV12-3 or TRBV12-4, the J call TRBJ2-3; TRBD2 is a possible D gene (6 bases). The CDR3 covers 14 residues. The germline V and J ends were trimmed by 6 bases and 10 bases, with 20 bases remaining between them. CDR3: CASSPGLASVAQYF. DNA of the CDR3: TGTGCCAGCAGCCCGGGACTGGCATCGGTGGCGCAGTATTTT.

This clonotype showed up just a few times. The V gene is TRBV12-3 or TRBV12-4, the J gene TRBJ1-4, with D perhaps TRBD1 (6 bases). Trimming cost V 6 bases and J 2 bases, with 13 bases left between them. This CDR3 contains 15 residues. Written as DNA, the CDR3 is TGTGCCAGCAGGCCCACAGGGATCACTAATGAAAAACTGTTTTTT. Its translation is CASRPTGITNEKLFF.

The chain is built from TRBV6-2 or TRBV6-3 and TRBJ2-3, with D perhaps matching TRBD2 (5 bases). The germline V and J ends were trimmed by 6 bases and 6 bases, with 10 bases remaining between them. Germline CDR1 reads MNHEY; CDR2 reads SVGEGT. The CDR3 covers 12 residues. The CDR3 DNA follows: TGTGCCAGCAGCCTCAGCGGCGATACGCAGTATTTT. It translates to CASSLSGDTQYF.

V usage is TRBV10-3 and J usage is TRBJ2-3, with no clear D. The germline gives CDR1 ENHRY, CDR2 SYGVKD. This CDR3 has 16 residues. Trimming removed 7 bases from V and 6 bases from J, with 23 bases in between. The CDR3 nucleotides are TGTGCCATCACCCAGACCGCAGTAGTGAACGTGGATACGCAGTATTTT. Protein product: CAITQTAVVNVDTQYF.

This clonotype was observed a handful of times. The gene calls are TRBV5-1 and TRBJ2-7, with 7 bases identical to TRBD1. There are 13 residues in the CDR3. V lost 4 bases and J lost 5; bases outside the gene matches: 6. CDR1 is SGHRS, CDR2 YFSETQ, per germline. CDR3 residues: CASSPGTDDEQYF. The CDR3 region has the DNA TGCGCCAGCAGCCCCGGGACAGATGACGAGCAGTACTTC. Full variable domain (remainder filled in from reference TRBV5-1 and TRBJ2-7): KAGVTQTPRYLIKTRGQQVTLSCSPISGHRSVSWYQQTPGQGLQFLFEYFSETQRNKGNFPGRFSGRQFSNSRSEMNVSTLELGDSALYLCASSPGTDDEQYFGPGTRLTVT.

This clonotype has at least ten counts. The rearrangement links TRBV10-3 to TRBJ1-3; TRBD1 agrees at 7 bases. This CDR3 spans 15 amino acids. The germline V gene encodes CDR1 ENHRY and CDR2 SYGVKD. Trimming cost V 6 bases and J 0 bases; bases outside gene matches: 5. In nucleotides, the CDR3 is TGTGCCATCAGCGAGGGGACAGTCTCTGGAAACACCATATATTTT. Its translation is CAISEGTVSGNTIYF.

In this sample, this clonotype turned up a few times. V gene TRBV19 combines with J gene TRBJ2-6; D unresolved. This CDR3 has 15 amino acids. Trimming cost V 10 bases and J 4 bases, with 17 bases left between them. Germline V gene sequence: CDR1 LNHDA, CDR2 SQIVND (reference sequence). The CDR3 loop is CATLEHREGANVLTF. CDR3 bases: TGTGCCACCCTAGAGCATCGAGAGGGGGCCAACGTCCTGACTTTC.

To note about this clonotype: The germline gene is not matched at one end of the junction; a read error may be the cause. The rearrangement uses TRBV15 and TRBJ2-3; no clear D. The CDR3 loop spans 14 amino acids. Germline loops: CDR1 LNHNV, CDR2 YYDKDF (reference sequence). CDR3 in DNA: TGTGCCACCGGCAGAGGAGTGAACACAGATACGCAGTATTTT. It encodes CATGRGVNTDTQYF.

V and J are TRBV7-3 and TRBJ1-1, with unresolved D. CDR3 length: 15 residues. Trimming removed 5 bases at V and 3 bases at J, with 16 bases between. The germline V gene has CDR1 SGHTA and CDR2 FQGTGA. As DNA, the CDR3 is TGTGCCAGCAGCGACGTTGCTGGGGTCTACACTGAAGCTTTCTTT. Its translation is CASSDVAGVYTEAFF.

This clonotype was observed a few times. The chain employs TRBV7-9 and TRBJ1-1; D remains unclear. CDR3 length equals 15 residues. The V gene lost 2 bases and the J gene lost 0 bases, with 10 bases spanning the gap. Germline loops: CDR1 SEHNR, CDR2 FQNEAQ (reference sequence). The CDR3 loop is CASSLMSNLNTEAFF. DNA of the CDR3: TGTGCCAGCAGCTTAATGTCGAATCTGAACACTGAAGCTTTCTTT. Full variable domain (missing parts from reference TRBV7-9 and TRBJ1-1): DTGVSQNPRHKITKRGQNVTFRCDPISEHNRLYWYRQTLGQGPEFLTYFQNEAQLEKSRLLSDRFSAERPKGSFSTLEIQRTEQGDSAMYLCASSLMSNLNTEAFFGQGTRLTVV.

This clonotype was detected ten times or more. The gene calls are TRBV15 and TRBJ1-5; no definite D call. V lost 4 bases and J 5 bases, leaving 6 bases between the germline ends. CDR1 and CDR2 (germline): LNHNV, YYDKDF (reference sequence). The CDR3 sequence is 12 residues long. The CDR3 here is CATSTSDQPQHF. In nucleotides, the CDR3 is TGTGCCACCAGCACAAGCGATCAGCCCCAGCATTTT.

This clonotype appeared a few times. The CDR3, as DNA: TGTGCCAGCTCACCACCGACCGGGCGCTACAATGAGCAGTTCTTC. Protein: CASSPPTGRYNEQFF. V and J are TRBV18 and TRBJ2-1, with D unresolved. CDR1 is KGHSH and CDR2 is LQKENI in the germline V gene. This CDR3 contains 15 residues. V was pared by 0 bases and J by 3 bases, with 9 bases between.

This clonotype was seen many times. The J gene is TRBJ2-7, the V gene TRBV29-1, with TRBD2 matching 7 bases. This CDR3 comprises 14 residues. The trim removed 4 bases at V and 0 bases at J, leaving 6 bases unmatched. The germline V gene has CDR1 SQVTM and CDR2 ANQGSEA. The CDR3 is CSVAPSGYSYEQYF. In DNA form, the CDR3 reads TGCAGCGTTGCCCCTAGCGGCTACTCCTACGAGCAGTACTTC.

This clonotype was observed a handful of times. V usage is TRBV6-2 or TRBV6-3 and J usage is TRBJ1-1, with TRBD1 matching 11 bases. The CDR3 extends over 15 amino acids. Germline CDR1 reads MNHEY; CDR2 reads SVGEGT. After removal of 8 bases from V and 3 bases from J, the junction contained 8 bases not matched to a gene. The CDR3: CASGRTGGWDTEAFF. DNA of the CDR3: TGTGCCAGCGGGAGGACAGGGGGCTGGGACACTGAAGCTTTCTTT.

This clonotype was picked up a small number of times. The chain recombines TRBV18 with TRBJ1-5; tentatively, D is TRBD1 (6 bases). The CDR3 extends over 15 amino acids. V lost 0 bases to trimming and J lost 6 bases, with 12 bases between them. Germline loops: CDR1 KGHSH, CDR2 LQKENI. The CDR3 spells CASSPPTGAAQPQHF. The CDR3 DNA follows: TGTGCCAGCTCACCACCTACGGGGGCAGCTCAGCCCCAGCATTTT.

This clonotype appeared a few times. The chain couples TRBV11-2 to TRBJ1-2, with D hard to call. The CDR3 totals 16 residues. The germline CDR1 and CDR2 sequences are SGHAT and FQNNGV. Trimming stripped 5 bases from V and 4 bases from J, with 20 bases between. The CDR3 DNA is TGTGCCAGCAGCCCTACGAAGGGTATGCGGGGCTATGGCTACACCTTC. This codes for CASSPTKGMRGYGYTF. The variable domain in full, with the rest retrieved from reference TRBV11-2 and TRBJ1-2, is EAGVAQSPRYKIIEKRQSVAFWCNPISGHATLYWYQQILGQGPKLLIQFQNNGVVDDSQLPKDRFSAERLKGVDSTLKIQPAKLEDSAVYLCASSPTKGMRGYGYTFGSGTRLTVV.

A few counts support this clonotype. This rearrangement joins TRBV6-2 or TRBV6-3 to TRBJ2-2; no definite D call. CDR1 and CDR2 from the germline V gene are MNHEY and SVGEGT. There are 13 residues in the CDR3. Trimming left V 1 base short and J 7 bases short, with 7 bases between. The CDR3: CASSYLADGELFF. The CDR3 nucleotides read TGTGCCAGCAGTTACTTGGCGGACGGGGAGCTGTTTTTT.

This chain joins TRBV6-1 and TRBJ2-1, with 9 bases identical to TRBD2. The CDR3 contains 15 residues. Germline V gene data show CDR1 as MNHNS and CDR2 as SASEGT. Trimming removed 7 bases from V and 5 bases from J; junction bases left unmatched: 9. The CDR3 DNA follows: TGTGCCAGCACCGAGACTAGCGGTTACCACAATGAGCAGTTCTTC. Amino acids: CASTETSGYHNEQFF.